These 3 T cell receptor beta chains were all obtained from the same sample, sequenced in a study of PD-L1 blockade in urothelial cancer. Profiled with immunoSEQ multiplex PCR; TCRdb holds only in-frame clones, not every one. This sample has about 42,000 clones; 70% to 85% occur once, and the top ten carry roughly 2.6%. The material sequenced was PBMCs, taken around atezolizumab (anti-PD-L1) treatment. The origin of the receptors is a man aged 70 or older with urothelial cancer.

This clone was seen only a few times. V usage is TRBV13 and J usage is TRBJ2-1, with 14 nucleotides matching TRBD2. The germline V gene encodes CDR1 PRHDT and CDR2 FYEKMQ (reference sequence). The CDR3 totals 17 residues. J lost 7 bases, V lost 3 bases, and 8 bases had no gene match. CDR3 coding DNA: TGTGCCAGCAGCTTCGGAGACGGACTAGCGGGGGGTAATGAGCAGTTCTTC. Protein sequence: CASSFGDGLAGGNEQFF.

The V call is TRBV6-5, the J call TRBJ1-1; weak D call: TRBD1 (5 bases). The V gene's germline CDR1 is MNHEY and CDR2 SVGAGI. The ends were cut back, 6 bases at V and 6 bases at J, with 17 bases in the middle. This CDR3 has 14 amino acids. CDR3 sequence (DNA): TGTGCCAGCAGGCCCGGCAGGGAGGTACCTGAAGCTTTCTTT. Its translation: CASRPGREVPEAFF.

This clone was picked up one time. The CDR3 nucleotides are TGTGCCAGCAGTGAAGAAACAGGGAGTGGTAATGGCTACACCTTC. Translated: CASSEETGSGNGYTF. The V call is TRBV6-4, the J call TRBJ1-2, with D tentatively TRBD1 (6 bases). Trimming left V 3 bases short and J 6 bases short, with 17 bases between. The CDR3 has 15 residues. Germline V gene sequence: CDR1 MRHNA, CDR2 SNTAGT.